Included here is one T cell receptor (beta chain) sequence, with context. Its matching antigen is unknown. Both 60 Vbeta primers and 13 Jbeta primers went into the PCR. Only in-frame clones appear in the TCRdb table, and some are missing; sequencing was by immunoSEQ multiplex PCR. The table has fewer than 150,000 clones, around 78% seen once. This sample was taken from a study of cytomegalovirus exposure and HLA in healthy donors. General study points: A highly shared variant cluster was judged a likely technical artifact. Sequencing depth roughly uniform across donors was assumed in presence/absence analyses.

The ends were cut back, 5 bases at V and 9 bases at J, with 13 bases in the middle. The CDR3 loop spans 12 amino acids. The germline V gene has CDR1 MGHDK and CDR2 SYGVNS. The sequence came from a woman aged 40 to 50 in good health and CMV-seropositive. This chain uses TRBV25-1 with TRBJ1-1; a weak D match, TRBD1 (6 bases). Sequenced: PBMCs. The CDR3 is CASSSQGRKAFF. DNA for the CDR3: TGTGCCAGCAGTTCGCAGGGGAGAAAAGCTTTCTTT.